Listed below are T cell receptor beta chains from one sample, sequenced in a study of T cells in pancreatic ductal adenocarcinoma. Some clones are missing from TCRdb's copy, which holds only in-frame ones; the method was immunoSEQ multiplex PCR. This table holds more than 85,000 clones, about 95% found once. Specimen: PBMCs. The receptor set was obtained from a human donor with pancreatic ductal adenocarcinoma. CDR3s include the opening cysteine and the closing phenylalanine or tryptophan. The D gene is left open where the match is weak. The listing skips clone size in some rows; elsewhere it reads once, few, many or a size class.

15 | - | TRBD2 | TRBJ2-1 | TRBV29-1 | TGCAGCGTTGAAGATCCCAGCGGGAAGCTTAGGGAGCAGTTCTTC | CSVEDPSGKLREQFF
12 | - | - | TRBJ2-7 | TRBV18 | TGTGCCAGCTCGGAGGTGGAGAACGAGCAGTACTTC | CASSEVENEQYF
15 | - | TRBD1 | TRBJ2-5 | TRBV2 | TGTGCCAGCGGGAGGGGACAGGGGATCCAAGAGACCCAGTACTTC | CASGRGQGIQETQYF
15 | - | - | TRBJ2-7 | TRBV7-2 | TGTGCCAGCAGCGCACTCGTGGGCCCCTCCTACGAGCAGTACTTC | CASSALVGPSYEQYF
14 | few | - | TRBJ1-1 | TRBV2 | TGTGCCAGCACCGAACAGGGAAAGAACACTGAAGCTTTCTTT | CASTEQGKNTEAFF
14 | - | - | TRBJ1-5 | TRBV6-1 | TGTGCCAGCAGTGAGACAGGATTCCACCAGCCCCAGCATTTT | CASSETGFHQPQHF
15 | - | TRBD1 | TRBJ2-2 | TRBV27 | TGTGCCAGCAGTTTATATGGGACAGTTCCCGGGGAGCTGTTTTTT | CASSLYGTVPGELFF
14 | - | TRBD2 | TRBJ2-2 | TRBV7-3 | TGTGCCAGCAGCCCCCGGGAGGATAGCGGGGAGCTGTTTTTT | CASSPREDSGELFF
15 | - | TRBD2 | TRBJ2-1 | TRBV9 | TGTGCCAGCAGCGCCGGACTAGCGGGAGGAGGTGAGCAGTTCTTC | CASSAGLAGGGEQFF
15 | - | TRBD1 | TRBJ2-7 | TRBV27 | TGTGCCAGCAGCTATCCGGACAGGGCAGGGTACGAGCAGTACTTC | CASSYPDRAGYEQYF
17 | - | TRBD2 | TRBJ2-5 | TRBV7-6 | TGTGCCAGCAGCCACACCGGGACTAGCGGGAGTTGGGAGACCCAGTACTTC | CASSHTGTSGSWETQYF
13 | - | TRBD1 | TRBJ2-1 | TRBV4-1 | TGCGCCAGCAGCACGACAGGGGACAATGAGCAGTTCTTC | CASSTTGDNEQFF
16 | - | - | TRBJ1-5 | TRBV28 | TGTGCCAGCAGTTTCCAGGGCGGACAAGGCAATCAGCCCCAGCATTTT | CASSFQGGQGNQPQHF
13 | - | - | TRBJ2-3 | TRBV18 | TGTGCCAGCTCACCCTACCGAGAGGATACGCAGTATTTT | CASSPYREDTQYF
11 | - | - | TRBJ2-7 | TRBV7-9 | TGTGCCAGCGGGCAGGAATACGAGCAGTACTTC | CASGQEYEQYF
13 | - | TRBD1 | TRBJ2-2 | TRBV29-1 | TGCAGCCACGGGACAGCGAACACCGGGGAGCTGTTTTTT | CSHGTANTGELFF
14 | once | - | TRBJ2-1 | TRBV11-1 | TGTGCCAGCAGCTTTGGACAGTCCTACAATGAGCAGTTCTTC | CASSFGQSYNEQFF
10 | once | - | TRBJ1-2 | TRBV20-1 | TGCAGTGTAGGGACACTCGGCTACACCTTC | CSVGTLGYTF
15 | - | TRBD2 | TRBJ2-3 | TRBV5-1 | TGCGCCAGCAGCCAACTAGCGGGAGTCGGAGATACGCAGTATTTT | CASSQLAGVGDTQYF
13 | - | - | TRBJ2-5 | TRBV10-2 | TGCGCCAGCAGTGTCCTACCGGAAGAGACCCAGTACTTC | CASSVLPEETQYF
16 | - | - | TRBJ1-1 | TRBV18 | TGTGCCAGCTCTTCCGGGCAACGGGGAAGTAACGCTGAAGCTTTCTTT | CASSSGQRGSNAEAFF
16 | once | TRBD1 | TRBJ2-3 | TRBV7-6 | TGTGCCAGCAGCCTTGGACAGGCGGGTAGCACAGATACGCAGTATTTT | CASSLGQAGSTDTQYF